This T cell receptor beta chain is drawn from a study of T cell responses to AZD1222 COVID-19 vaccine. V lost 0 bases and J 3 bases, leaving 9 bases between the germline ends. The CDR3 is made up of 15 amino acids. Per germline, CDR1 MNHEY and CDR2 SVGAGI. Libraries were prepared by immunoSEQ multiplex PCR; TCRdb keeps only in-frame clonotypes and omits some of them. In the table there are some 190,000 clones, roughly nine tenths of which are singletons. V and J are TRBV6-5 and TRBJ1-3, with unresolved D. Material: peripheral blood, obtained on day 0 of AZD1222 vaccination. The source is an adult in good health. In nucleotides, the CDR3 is TGTGCCAGCAGTTACTCGAGGCAGGATGGAAACACCATATATTTT. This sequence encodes CASSYSRQDGNTIYF.